Listed below are T cell receptor beta chains from one sample, sequenced in a study of T-cell reconstitution after alpha-beta-depleted transplantation in children. MiXCR, run by TCRdb on the PCR reads, gives a single entry per CDR3 protein. The sample shows about 980,000 distinct CDR3 sequences, roughly 31% of them seen only once. The sample was PBMCs, mostly from graft donor cells, taken 360 days after TCRalphabeta/CD19-depleted stem cell transplant. The receptors here all came from a boy in the first two years of life who had a stem cell transplant for SCID, so the T cells may come from the graft donor. CDR3s include the opening cysteine and the closing phenylalanine or tryptophan. Each record gives: D gene, J gene, clone size, V gene, CDR3 protein, CDR3 DNA. The D gene is left open where the match is weak. The size of a clone is reported for some rows only, either as once, few or many, or as a class for expanded clones.

.	TRBJ2-2	many	TRBV29-1	CSVEDPGTRNTGELFF	TGCAGCGTTGAAGATCCCGGAACAAGAAACACCGGGGAGCTGTTTTTT
.	TRBJ2-3	few	TRBV28	CASSYPSDTQYF	TGTGCCAGCAGTTATCCCTCAGATACGCAGTATTTT
TRBD2	TRBJ2-7	.	TRBV12-3/TRBV12-4	CASSPIQISGGSSSYEQYF	TGTGCCAGCAGTCCCATACAGATTAGCGGGGGCTCTAGCTCCTACGAGCAGTACTTC
TRBD2	TRBJ2-1	few	TRBV12-3/TRBV12-4	CASSLAGGDNEQFF	TGTGCCAGCAGCCTAGCGGGGGGAGACAATGAGCAGTTCTTC
.	TRBJ2-5	.	TRBV7-2	CASSREFPQETQYF	TGTGCCAGCAGCCGGGAGTTCCCCCAAGAGACCCAGTACTTC
TRBD1	TRBJ2-5	.	TRBV3-1	CASSQGQGSVETQYF	TGTGCCAGCAGCCAGGGACAGGGATCAGTAGAGACCCAGTACTTC
TRBD2	TRBJ2-1	.	TRBV20-1	CSAAGLAGGMPYNEQFF	TGCAGTGCAGCCGGACTAGCGGGGGGAATGCCCTACAATGAGCAGTTCTTC
.	TRBJ2-1	.	TRBV3-1	CASSQEGPDTYNEQFF	TGTGCCAGCAGCCAAGAGGGCCCAGACACCTACAATGAGCAGTTCTTC
.	TRBJ2-5	many	TRBV5-5	CASSLPGAETQYF	TGTGCCAGCAGCTTACCAGGGGCAGAGACCCAGTACTTC
.	TRBJ2-7	.	TRBV20-1	CSATRGAREQYF	TGCAGTGCTACGAGGGGGGCGAGAGAGCAGTACTTC
.	TRBJ2-1	.	TRBV10-3	CAIRGQYFNEQFF	TGTGCCATCAGAGGACAGTATTTCAATGAGCAGTTCTTC
.	TRBJ2-1	few	TRBV6-5	CASSYYPSEAYNEQFF	TGTGCCAGCAGTTACTACCCTAGCGAGGCCTACAATGAGCAGTTCTTC
TRBD2	TRBJ2-3	few	TRBV4-1	CASSHRAGSTDTQYF	TGCGCCAGCAGCCATCGAGCGGGGAGCACAGATACGCAGTATTTT
TRBD1	TRBJ1-1	few	TRBV7-2	CASRFAPGGGTEAFF	TGTGCCAGCAGATTTGCCCCAGGGGGTGGCACTGAAGCTTTCTTT
TRBD1	TRBJ2-5	.	TRBV27	CASRPIQGWETQYF	TGTGCCAGCAGGCCAATACAGGGGTGGGAGACCCAGTACTTC
TRBD1	TRBJ1-1	.	TRBV27	CASSFFPGAGGNTEAFF	TGTGCCAGCAGTTTCTTCCCAGGGGCAGGGGGAAACACTGAAGCTTTCTTT
.	TRBJ1-6	few	TRBV6-2/TRBV6-3	CASSPILADSPLHF	TGTGCCAGCAGCCCGATCCTAGCGGATTCACCCCTCCACTTT
TRBD2	TRBJ2-3	.	TRBV12-3/TRBV12-4	CASSLVLAGGTDTQYF	TGTGCCAGCAGTTTAGTCCTAGCGGGGGGCACAGATACGCAGTATTTT
TRBD2	TRBJ2-7	.	TRBV28	CASTGAGTYEQYF	TGTGCCAGCACCGGAGCGGGGACCTACGAGCAGTACTTC
TRBD2	TRBJ2-2	.	TRBV7-2	CASSTRGNRELFF	TGTGCCAGCAGCACGCGGGGGAACCGGGAGCTGTTTTTT
.	TRBJ2-4	few	TRBV4-1	CASSQDRGTPRRDIQYF	TGCGCCAGCAGCCAAGATCGGGGGACACCTCGGAGGGACATTCAGTACTTC
.	TRBJ2-1	.	TRBV20-1	CSAPRGADHNEQFF	TGCAGTGCTCCGAGGGGGGCAGATCACAATGAGCAGTTCTTC
TRBD2	TRBJ2-1	few	TRBV5-1	CASSPPDLAGGHNEQFF	TGCGCCAGCAGCCCCCCCGACCTAGCGGGGGGCCACAATGAGCAGTTCTTC
TRBD2	TRBJ2-7	.	TRBV28	CATGRLDYEQYF	TGTGCCACCGGGAGGCTGGACTACGAGCAGTACTTC
TRBD2	TRBJ2-1	many	TRBV5-1	CASSSGLAGYNEQFF	TGCGCCAGCAGCTCCGGACTAGCGGGTTACAATGAGCAGTTCTTC
.	TRBJ1-5	.	TRBV19	CASSGRMNQPQHF	TGTGCCAGTAGTGGCAGGATGAATCAGCCCCAGCATTTT
.	TRBJ2-2	.	TRBV4-3	CASSSHAGGANTGELFF	TGCGCCAGCAGCTCTCACGCGGGCGGGGCGAACACCGGGGAGCTGTTTTTT
TRBD1	TRBJ1-1	.	TRBV7-6	CASSFSPGQGVMNTEAFF	TGTGCCAGCAGCTTCTCGCCGGGACAGGGTGTCATGAACACTGAAGCTTTCTTT
TRBD1	TRBJ2-7	many	TRBV29-1	CSVRTGAAYEQYF	TGCAGCGTGCGGACAGGGGCAGCCTACGAGCAGTACTTC
TRBD2	TRBJ2-2	few	TRBV20-1	CSASRVAGATNTGELFF	TGCAGTGCTAGTCGGGTAGCGGGCGCCACGAACACCGGGGAGCTGTTTTTT
TRBD2	TRBJ2-7	.	TRBV12-3/TRBV12-4	CASSLEALAGGYEQYF	TGTGCCAGCAGTTTAGAAGCCCTAGCGGGGGGCTACGAGCAGTACTTC
.	TRBJ2-5	few	TRBV15	CATSRGLVGREETQYF	TGTGCCACCAGCAGAGGATTGGTAGGACGCGAAGAGACCCAGTACTTC